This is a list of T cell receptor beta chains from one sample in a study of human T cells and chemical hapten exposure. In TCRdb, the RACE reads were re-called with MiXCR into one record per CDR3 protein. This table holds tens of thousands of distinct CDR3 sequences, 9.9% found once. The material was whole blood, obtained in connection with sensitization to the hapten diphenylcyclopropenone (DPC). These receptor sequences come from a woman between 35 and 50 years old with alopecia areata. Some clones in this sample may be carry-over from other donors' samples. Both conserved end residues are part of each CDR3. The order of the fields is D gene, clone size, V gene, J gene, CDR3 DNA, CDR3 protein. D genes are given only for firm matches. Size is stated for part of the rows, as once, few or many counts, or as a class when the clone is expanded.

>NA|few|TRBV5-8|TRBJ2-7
TGTGCCAGCAGCTTGTACGTGACGAGATACGAGCAGTACTTC
CASSLYVTRYEQYF
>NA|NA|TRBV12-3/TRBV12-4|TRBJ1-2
TGTGCCAGCAGTTTCGGGACGGAAGCCTATGGCTACACCTTC
CASSFGTEAYGYTF
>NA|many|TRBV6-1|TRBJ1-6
TGTGCCAGCAGTGAAGGGGGACCACCCCTCCACTTT
CASSEGGPPLHF
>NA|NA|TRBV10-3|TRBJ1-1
TGTGCCATCAGTGGAGGCACTGAAGCTTTCTTT
CAISGGTEAFF
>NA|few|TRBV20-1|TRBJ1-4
TGCAGTGCCCGAACCGGAACTAATGAAAAACTGTTTTTT
CSARTGTNEKLFF
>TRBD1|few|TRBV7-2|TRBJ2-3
TGTGCCAGCAGCAGGGGGCCCAGGGATACGCAGTATTTT
CASSRGPRDTQYF
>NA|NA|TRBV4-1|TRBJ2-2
TGCGCCAGCAGCCATCCCAAAGAGCCGGGACGGGCGAACACCGGGGAGCTGTTTTTT
CASSHPKEPGRANTGELFF
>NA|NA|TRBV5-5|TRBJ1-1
TGTGCCAGCAGCTTGGGACTCCTGGGGGACACTGAAGCTTTCTTT
CASSLGLLGDTEAFF
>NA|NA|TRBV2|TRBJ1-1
TGTGCCAGCAGTGAAGAGGCAGATTGGGCTGAAGCTTTCTTT
CASSEEADWAEAFF
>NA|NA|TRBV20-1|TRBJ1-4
TGCAGTGCTAGGGCCAGGGGTTTAGAAAAACTGTTTTTT
CSARARGLEKLFF
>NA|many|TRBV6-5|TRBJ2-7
TGTGCCAGCAGTCCAACACCCAGGCTCCTCTACGAGCAGTACTTC
CASSPTPRLLYEQYF
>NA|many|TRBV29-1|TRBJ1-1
TGCAGCGTCCCCCTAGCGGGGGTTCGCACTGAAGCTTTCTTT
CSVPLAGVRTEAFF
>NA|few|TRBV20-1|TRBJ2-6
TGCAGTGCTAGTTCTGGGGCCAACGTCCTGACTTTC
CSASSGANVLTF
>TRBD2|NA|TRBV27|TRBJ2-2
TGTGCCAGCAGCTGGGGGGGAACCGGGGAGCTGTTTTTT
CASSWGGTGELFF
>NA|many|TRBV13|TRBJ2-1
TGTGCCAGCAGCTACCGAGGACGGGGAGGAAACAATGAGCAGTTCTTC
CASSYRGRGGNNEQFF
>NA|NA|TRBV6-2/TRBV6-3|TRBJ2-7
TGTGCCAGCAGCCCAGGACAGCCTTCAGAGCAGTACTTC
CASSPGQPSEQYF
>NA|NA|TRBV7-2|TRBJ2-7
TGTGCCAGCAGCTACGGGGGCCCGGTCTACGAGCAGTACTTC
CASSYGGPVYEQYF
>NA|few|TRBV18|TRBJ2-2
TGTGCCAGCTCACCAGAGGGAATCGGGGAGCTGTTTTTT
CASSPEGIGELFF
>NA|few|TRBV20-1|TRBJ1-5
TGCAGTGCTAGTGGGGCCGGCACCCCGGGGCAGCCCCAGCATTTT
CSASGAGTPGQPQHF
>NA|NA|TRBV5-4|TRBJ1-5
TGTGCCAGCAGCCCCGGGCCCCTAGGACATCAGCCCCAGCATTTT
CASSPGPLGHQPQHF
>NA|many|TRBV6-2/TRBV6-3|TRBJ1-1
TGTGCCAGCAGTTACTCTCCGGACAGTTCTGCTGAAGCTTTCTTT
CASSYSPDSSAEAFF
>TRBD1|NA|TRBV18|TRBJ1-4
TGTGCCAGCTCACCTGACAGGGGGCCGGCTGAAAAACTGTTTTTT
CASSPDRGPAEKLFF
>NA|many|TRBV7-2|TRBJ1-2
TGTGCCAGCAGCTTAGGCAAGGGGAACTATGGCTACACCTTC
CASSLGKGNYGYTF
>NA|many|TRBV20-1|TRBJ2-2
TGCAGTGCTACCTTAAACAGACAGAGGCAGAACACCGGGGAGCTGTTTTTT
CSATLNRQRQNTGELFF
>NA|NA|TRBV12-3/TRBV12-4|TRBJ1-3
TGTGCCAGCAGTTTAGCAGGGGCGACTGGAAACACCATATATTTT
CASSLAGATGNTIYF
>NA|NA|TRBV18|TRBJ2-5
TGTGCCAGCGGTAAAGGTCTCAGCAGTCTCCAAGAGACCCAGTACTTC
CASGKGLSSLQETQYF
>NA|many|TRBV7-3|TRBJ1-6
TGTGCCAGCAGCTTAACGGGGCAGCTCTCCTATAATTCACCCCTCCACTTT
CASSLTGQLSYNSPLHF
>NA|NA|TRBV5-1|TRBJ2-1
TGCGCCAGCAGCTCAGAAGCGGCGTCGAGTTACAATGAGCAGTTCTTC
CASSSEAASSYNEQFF
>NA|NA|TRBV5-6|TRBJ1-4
TGTGCCAGCAGCTTGGCGGGGAACGGTGAAAAACTGTTTTTT
CASSLAGNGEKLFF
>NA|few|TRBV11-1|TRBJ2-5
TGTGCCAGCAGCTTAGGAGTGGAGACCCAGTACTTC
CASSLGVETQYF
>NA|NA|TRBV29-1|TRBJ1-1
TGCAGCGTTGAAGAGGGTGAAGCTTTCTTT
CSVEEGEAFF
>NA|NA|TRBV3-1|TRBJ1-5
TGTGCCAGCAGTCTCCTCATGGGGCCCCAGCATTTT
CASSLLMGPQHF
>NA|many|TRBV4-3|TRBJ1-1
TGCGCCAGCAGCCAAGATCGACTTACTGAAGCTTTCTTT
CASSQDRLTEAFF
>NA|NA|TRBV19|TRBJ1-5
TGTGCCAGTAACCCGGGGCAGACCCCTCAGCCCCAGCATTTT
CASNPGQTPQPQHF
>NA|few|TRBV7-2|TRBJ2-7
TGTGCCAGCAGCCTCAGTGGTTACTACGAGCAGTACTTC
CASSLSGYYEQYF
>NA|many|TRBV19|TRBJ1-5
TGTGCCAGTAGTATAGACCGGGCCGAGCAGCCCCAGCATTTT
CASSIDRAEQPQHF
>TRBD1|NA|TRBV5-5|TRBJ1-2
TGTGCCAGCAGCTTGCTGGACAGGGTGGGAAACTATGGCTACACCTTC
CASSLLDRVGNYGYTF
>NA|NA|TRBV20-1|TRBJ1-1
TGCAGTGCTAGAGGTAGTCCTAACACTGAAGCTTTCTTT
CSARGSPNTEAFF
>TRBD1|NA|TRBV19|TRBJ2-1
TGTGCCAGTAGCCCGTTGGACAGGAACAATGAGCAGTTCTTC
CASSPLDRNNEQFF